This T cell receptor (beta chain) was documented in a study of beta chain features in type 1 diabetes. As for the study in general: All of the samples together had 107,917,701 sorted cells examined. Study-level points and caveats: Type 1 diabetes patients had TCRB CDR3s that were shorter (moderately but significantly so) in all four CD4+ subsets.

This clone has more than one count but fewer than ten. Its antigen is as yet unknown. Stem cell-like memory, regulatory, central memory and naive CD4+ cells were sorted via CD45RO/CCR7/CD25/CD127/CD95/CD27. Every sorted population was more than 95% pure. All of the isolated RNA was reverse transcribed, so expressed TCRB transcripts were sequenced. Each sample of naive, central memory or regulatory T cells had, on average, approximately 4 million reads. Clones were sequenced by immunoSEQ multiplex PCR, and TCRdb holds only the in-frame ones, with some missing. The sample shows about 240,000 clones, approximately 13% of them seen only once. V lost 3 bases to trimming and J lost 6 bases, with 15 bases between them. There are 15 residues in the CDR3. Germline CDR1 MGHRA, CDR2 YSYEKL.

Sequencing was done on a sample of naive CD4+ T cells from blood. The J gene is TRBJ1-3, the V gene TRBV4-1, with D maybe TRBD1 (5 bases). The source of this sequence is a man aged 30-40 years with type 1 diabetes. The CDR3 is CASSHPRTSPNTIYF. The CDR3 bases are TGCGCCAGCAGCCATCCCCGGACAAGCCCAAACACCATATATTTT.